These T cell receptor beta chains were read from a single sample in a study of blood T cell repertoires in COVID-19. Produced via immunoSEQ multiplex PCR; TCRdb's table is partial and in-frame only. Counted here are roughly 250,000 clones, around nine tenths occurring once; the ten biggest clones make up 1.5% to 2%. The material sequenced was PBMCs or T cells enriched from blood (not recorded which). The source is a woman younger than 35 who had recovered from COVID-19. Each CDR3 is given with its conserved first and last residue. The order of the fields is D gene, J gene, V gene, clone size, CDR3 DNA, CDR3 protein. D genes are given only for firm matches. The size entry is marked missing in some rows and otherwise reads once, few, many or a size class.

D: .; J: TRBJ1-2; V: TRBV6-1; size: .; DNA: TGTGCCAGCAGTGAACATTCGCGACAGTTTTCTGGCTACACCTTC; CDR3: CASSEHSRQFSGYTF
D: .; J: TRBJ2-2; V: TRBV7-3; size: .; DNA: TGTGCCAGCAGCTCGGGGTCTTCTTTTGGGAGCACCGGGGAGCTGTTTTTT; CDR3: CASSSGSSFGSTGELFF
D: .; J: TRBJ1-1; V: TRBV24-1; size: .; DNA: TGTGCCACCAGTGATTCACGGGGGGGGGACACTGAAGCTTTCTTT; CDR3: CATSDSRGGDTEAFF
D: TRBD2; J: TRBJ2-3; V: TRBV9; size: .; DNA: TGTGCCACAACGCGGGGGGCCGGCACAGATACGCAGTATTTT; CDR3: CATTRGAGTDTQYF
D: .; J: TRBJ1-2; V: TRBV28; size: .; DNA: TGTGCCAGCAGCTCCCCCCCCTATGGCTACACCTTC; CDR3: CASSSPPYGYTF
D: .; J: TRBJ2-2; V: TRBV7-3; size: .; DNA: TGTGCCAGCAGCTTACTCCTGACCGGGGAGCTGTTTTTT; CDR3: CASSLLLTGELFF
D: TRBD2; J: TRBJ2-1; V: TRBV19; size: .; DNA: TGTGCCAGTAGTATAAAGCCAGGGACTAGCGGGACGTCCTACAATGAGCAGTTCTTC; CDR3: CASSIKPGTSGTSYNEQFF
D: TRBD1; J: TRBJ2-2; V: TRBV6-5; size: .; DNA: TGTGCCAGCAGGTCCAGGGGGTGGAACACCGGGGAGCTGTTTTTT; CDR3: CASRSRGWNTGELFF
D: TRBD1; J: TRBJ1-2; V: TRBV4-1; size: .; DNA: TGCGCCAGCAGCCAGCCGACCGGGACAGAGTTTCGCTATGGCTACACCTTC; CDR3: CASSQPTGTEFRYGYTF
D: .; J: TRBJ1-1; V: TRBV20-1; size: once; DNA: TGCAGTGCTCGGAAGGACATCACAGCTTTCTTT; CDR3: CSARKDITAFF
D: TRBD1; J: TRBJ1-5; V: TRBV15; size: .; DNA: TGTGCCACCAGCAGAGTCCCAACAGGGGGCCTCAATCAGCCCCAGCATTTT; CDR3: CATSRVPTGGLNQPQHF
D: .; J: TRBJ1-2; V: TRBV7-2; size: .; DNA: TGTGCCAGCAGTTACCTGGGCTTCGATGGCTACACCTTC; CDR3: CASSYLGFDGYTF
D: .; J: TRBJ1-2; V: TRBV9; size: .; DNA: TGTGCCAGCAGCCCAGACTTCCACGGTGGCTACACCTTC; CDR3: CASSPDFHGGYTF
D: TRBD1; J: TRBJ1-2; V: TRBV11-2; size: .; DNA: TGTGCCAGCAGCTTAGGAGGGGGCAGGGGGGACTATGGCTACACCTTC; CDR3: CASSLGGGRGDYGYTF
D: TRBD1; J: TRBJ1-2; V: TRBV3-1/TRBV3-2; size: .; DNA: TGTGCCAGCAGCCCCAGGGGGGCCTATGGCTACACCTTC; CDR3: CASSPRGAYGYTF
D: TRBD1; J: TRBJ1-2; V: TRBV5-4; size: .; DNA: TGTGCCAGCAGCCTGGGGCAGGGGGGTATGGACTATGGCTACACCTTC; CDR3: CASSLGQGGMDYGYTF
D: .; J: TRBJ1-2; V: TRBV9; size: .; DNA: TGTGCCAGCAGCGTAGACAGTAACTATGGCTACACCTTC; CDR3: CASSVDSNYGYTF
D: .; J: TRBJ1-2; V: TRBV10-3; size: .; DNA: TGTGCCATCAGGCCTCATACCGCGGGCCCCTACACCTTC; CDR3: CAIRPHTAGPYTF
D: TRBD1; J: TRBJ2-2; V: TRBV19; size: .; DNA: TGTGCCAGTCAGGACAGGGGGCTTGGGGAGCTGTTTTTT; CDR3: CASQDRGLGELFF
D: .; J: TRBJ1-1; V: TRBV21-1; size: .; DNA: TGTGCCAGCAGTACTCAGCGACAGCAGAACACTGAAGCTTTCTTT; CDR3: CASSTQRQQNTEAFF
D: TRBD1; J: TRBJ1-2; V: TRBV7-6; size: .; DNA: TGTGCCAGCAGCCCGACAGGGTTCAATGGCTACACCTTC; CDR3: CASSPTGFNGYTF
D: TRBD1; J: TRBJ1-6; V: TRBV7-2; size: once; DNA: TGTGCCAGCAGCCAGGGGGAAGCCTCACCCCTCCACTTT; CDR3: CASSQGEASPLHF
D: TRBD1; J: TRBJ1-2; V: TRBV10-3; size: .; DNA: TGTGCCATCAGTGGGGGACAGACCTATGGCTACACCTTC; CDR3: CAISGGQTYGYTF
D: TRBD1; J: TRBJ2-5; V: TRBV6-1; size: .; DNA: TGTGCCAGCAGTGAAGGCAGAGGGGGCGTATCGCCCCAGTACTTC; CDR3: CASSEGRGGVSPQYF
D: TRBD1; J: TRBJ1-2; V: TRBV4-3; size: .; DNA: TGCGCCAGCAGCCAGACAGCCCTCGGGACAGGGGAGGGCTACACCTTC; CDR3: CASSQTALGTGEGYTF
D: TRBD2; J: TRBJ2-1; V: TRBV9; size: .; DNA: TGTGCCAGCAGCGTAGATCCTACCGGGTCCGGGACTAGCGAATACAATGAGCAGTTCTTC; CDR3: CASSVDPTGSGTSEYNEQFF
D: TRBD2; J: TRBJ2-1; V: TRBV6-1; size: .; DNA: TGTGCCAGCAGTGGAACACTGGGAGTGCGGGGGATCAATGAGCAGTTCTTC; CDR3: CASSGTLGVRGINEQFF
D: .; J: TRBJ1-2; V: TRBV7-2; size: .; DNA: TGTGCCAGCAGCTTAGAGGTTGCGGGGTATGGCTACACCTTC; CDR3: CASSLEVAGYGYTF
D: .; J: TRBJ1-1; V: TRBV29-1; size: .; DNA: TGCAGCGCCAAGACACGTTATCTGCTCACTGAAGCTTTCTTT; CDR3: CSAKTRYLLTEAFF
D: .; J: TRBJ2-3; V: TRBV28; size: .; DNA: TGTGCCAGTGGTGCGGGTACAGATACGCAGTATTTT; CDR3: CASGAGTDTQYF
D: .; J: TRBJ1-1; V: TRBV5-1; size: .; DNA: TGCGCCAGCAGCTCGGAGGGGTTCACTGAAGCTTTCTTT; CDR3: CASSSEGFTEAFF
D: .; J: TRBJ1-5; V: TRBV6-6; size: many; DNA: TGTGCCAGCAATCTACTGGCGGGTCCCGATCAGCCCCAGCATTTT; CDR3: CASNLLAGPDQPQHF